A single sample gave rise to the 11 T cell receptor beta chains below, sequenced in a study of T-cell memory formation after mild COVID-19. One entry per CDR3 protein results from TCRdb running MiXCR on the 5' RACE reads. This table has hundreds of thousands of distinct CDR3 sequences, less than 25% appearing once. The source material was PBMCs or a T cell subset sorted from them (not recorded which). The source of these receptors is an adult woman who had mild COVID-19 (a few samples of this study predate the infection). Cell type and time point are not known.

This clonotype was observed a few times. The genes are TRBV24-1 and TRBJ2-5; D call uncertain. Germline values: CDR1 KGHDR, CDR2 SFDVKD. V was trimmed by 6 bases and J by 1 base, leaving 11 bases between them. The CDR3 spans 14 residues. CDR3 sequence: CATSFGGPQETQYF. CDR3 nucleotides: TGTGCCACCAGTTTTGGTGGGCCCCAAGAGACCCAGTACTTC.

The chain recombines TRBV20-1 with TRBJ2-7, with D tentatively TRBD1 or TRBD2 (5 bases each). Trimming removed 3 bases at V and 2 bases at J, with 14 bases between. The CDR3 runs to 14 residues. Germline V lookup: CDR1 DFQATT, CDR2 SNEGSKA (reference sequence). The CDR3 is CSARERGRTYEQYF. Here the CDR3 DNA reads TGCAGTGCTAGGGAGAGGGGTCGAACCTACGAGCAGTACTTC.

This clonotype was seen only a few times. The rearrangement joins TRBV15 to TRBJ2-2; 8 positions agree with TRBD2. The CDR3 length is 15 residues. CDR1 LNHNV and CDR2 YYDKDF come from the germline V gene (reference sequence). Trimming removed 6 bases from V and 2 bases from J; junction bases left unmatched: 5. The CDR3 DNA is TGTGCCACCAGTTTACTAGCGGTTAACACCGGGGAGCTGTTTTTT. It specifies CATSLLAVNTGELFF.

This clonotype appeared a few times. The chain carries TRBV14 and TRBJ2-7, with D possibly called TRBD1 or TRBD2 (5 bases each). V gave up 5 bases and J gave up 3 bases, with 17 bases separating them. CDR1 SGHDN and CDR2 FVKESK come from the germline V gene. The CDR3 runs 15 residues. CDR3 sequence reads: CASSFGIGAGYEQYF. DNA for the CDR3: TGTGCCAGCAGCTTCGGGATAGGGGCGGGCTACGAGCAGTACTTC.

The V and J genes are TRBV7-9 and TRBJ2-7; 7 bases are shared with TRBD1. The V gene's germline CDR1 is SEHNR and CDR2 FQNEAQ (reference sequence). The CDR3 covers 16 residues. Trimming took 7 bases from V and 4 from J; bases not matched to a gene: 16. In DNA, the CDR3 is TGTGCCAGCAACCGGCCGGACAGGAATCGGTCTTACGAGCAGTACTTC. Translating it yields CASNRPDRNRSYEQYF.

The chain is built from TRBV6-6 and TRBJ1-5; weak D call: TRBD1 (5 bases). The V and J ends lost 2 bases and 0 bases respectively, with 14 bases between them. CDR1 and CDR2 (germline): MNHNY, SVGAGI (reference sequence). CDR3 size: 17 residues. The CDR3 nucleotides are TGTGCCAGCAGTTACGGCAGGGTTCCTTATAGCAATCAGCCCCAGCATTTT. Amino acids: CASSYGRVPYSNQPQHF.

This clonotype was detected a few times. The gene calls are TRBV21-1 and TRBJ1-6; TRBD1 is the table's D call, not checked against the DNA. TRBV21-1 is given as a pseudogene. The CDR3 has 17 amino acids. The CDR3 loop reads CASSKVGRGKNNSPLHF. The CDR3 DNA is TGTGCCAGCAGCAAAGTCGGCAGGGGGAAAAATAATTCACCCCTCCACTTT.

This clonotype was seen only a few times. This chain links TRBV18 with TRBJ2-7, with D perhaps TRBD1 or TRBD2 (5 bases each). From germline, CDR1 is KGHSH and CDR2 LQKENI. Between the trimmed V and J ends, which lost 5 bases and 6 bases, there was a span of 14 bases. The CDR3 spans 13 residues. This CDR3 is CASSVGEGREQYF. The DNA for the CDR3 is TGTGCCAGCTCAGTCGGCGAGGGGCGCGAGCAGTACTTC.

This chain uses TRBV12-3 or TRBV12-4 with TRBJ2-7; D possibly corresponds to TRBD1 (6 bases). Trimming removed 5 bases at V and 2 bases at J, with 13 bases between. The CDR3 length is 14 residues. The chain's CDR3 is CASSPSRGPYEQYF. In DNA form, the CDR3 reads TGTGCCAGCAGTCCTTCCAGGGGACCCTACGAGCAGTACTTC.

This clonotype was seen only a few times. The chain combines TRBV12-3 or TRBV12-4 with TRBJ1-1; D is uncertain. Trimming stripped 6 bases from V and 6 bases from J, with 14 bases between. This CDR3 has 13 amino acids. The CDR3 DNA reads TGTGCCAGCAGCTCAGATTCGATAGCTGAAGCTTTCTTT. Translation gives CASSSDSIAEAFF.

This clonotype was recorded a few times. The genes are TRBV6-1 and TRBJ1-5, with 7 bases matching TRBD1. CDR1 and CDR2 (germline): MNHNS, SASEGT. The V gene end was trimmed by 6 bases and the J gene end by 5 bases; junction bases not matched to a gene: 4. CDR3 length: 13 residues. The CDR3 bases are TGTGCCAGCAGCCGGACAGGCTATCAGCCCCAGCATTTT. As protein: CASSRTGYQPQHF.